A selection of T cell receptor beta chains follows, all from one sample in a study of identifying expanded T cells in peripheral blood. The repertoire was sequenced with immunoSEQ multiplex PCR; TCRdb's copy has only in-frame clones and lacks some. The data contain around 68,000 clones, around 87% of them seen just once; the ten biggest clones take up about 4.5%. What was sequenced was blood. Receptor source: a person between 18 and 69 years old in good health. Each CDR3 is given with its conserved first and last residue. A D gene is named only where the DNA matches it firmly. Clone sizes are given selectively: once, few, many, or a class where the clone is expanded.

v_gene	abundance	d_gene	j_gene	CDR3aa	CDR3nt
TRBV27	-	TRBD1	TRBJ1-3	CASSSLNRGPGNTIYF	TGTGCCAGCAGTTCCCTAAACAGGGGGCCCGGAAACACCATATATTTT
TRBV11-2	-	-	TRBJ2-1	CASSLGRRSYNEQFF	TGTGCCAGCAGCTTAGGGCGGCGGTCCTACAATGAGCAGTTCTTC
TRBV15	once	-	TRBJ2-5	CATSRSDWELETQYF	TGTGCCACCAGCAGATCGGACTGGGAGCTAGAGACCCAGTACTTC
TRBV4-1	-	TRBD1	TRBJ1-3	CASSQGQGVGAGNTIYF	TGCGCCAGCAGCCAGGGCCAGGGGGTTGGAGCTGGAAACACCATATATTTT
TRBV19	-	-	TRBJ1-1	CASTLGLQGRAEAFF	TGTGCCAGTACCCTGGGCCTTCAGGGAAGAGCTGAAGCTTTCTTT
TRBV4-3	-	-	TRBJ1-2	CASSQDLGQGSYGYTF	TGCGCCAGCAGCCAAGATCTGGGGCAGGGGAGCTATGGCTACACCTTC
TRBV7-2	-	TRBD2	TRBJ2-1	CASSSTSGTREQFF	TGTGCCAGCAGCTCGACTAGCGGTACAAGGGAGCAGTTCTTC
TRBV2	-	-	TRBJ2-3	CASSENTDTQYF	TGTGCCAGCAGTGAAAACACAGATACGCAGTATTTT
TRBV7-9	-	-	TRBJ1-4	CASSSGFLEKLFF	TGTGCCAGCAGCTCCGGGTTTCTGGAAAAACTGTTTTTT
TRBV9	-	-	TRBJ2-3	CASSVVAGSTDTQYF	TGTGCCAGCAGCGTAGTCGCAGGGAGCACAGATACGCAGTATTTT
TRBV6-6	-	-	TRBJ2-7	CASSPPRLPSYEQYF	TGTGCCAGCAGTCCCCCCCGACTACCCTCCTACGAGCAGTACTTC
TRBV5-6	once	TRBD1	TRBJ2-2	CASSPRTGGAGELFF	TGTGCCAGCAGTCCCCGGACAGGGGGGGCCGGGGAGCTGTTTTTT
TRBV5-4	-	-	TRBJ1-2	CASSLGGGSSANYGYTF	TGTGCCAGCAGCTTGGGAGGAGGGTCTTCGGCTAACTATGGCTACACCTTC
TRBV5-1	-	-	TRBJ1-4	CASSFSPGSKEKLFF	TGCGCCAGCAGCTTTTCCCCAGGGAGTAAGGAAAAACTGTTTTTT
TRBV5-1	-	-	TRBJ1-2	CASSLWGDNYGYTF	TGCGCCAGCAGCTTGTGGGGTGACAACTATGGCTACACCTTC
TRBV9	few	TRBD1	TRBJ1-2	CASSFGQGADYGYTF	TGTGCCAGCAGCTTCGGACAGGGGGCCGACTATGGCTACACCTTC
TRBV5-1	-	-	TRBJ2-5	CASSGGTWVGEETQYF	TGCGCCAGCAGCGGAGGGACTTGGGTTGGCGAAGAGACCCAGTACTTC
TRBV5-1	-	-	TRBJ1-2	CASSLGGQILDGYTF	TGCGCCAGCAGCTTGGGAGGACAGATTTTAGATGGCTACACCTTC
TRBV28	-	TRBD1	TRBJ1-3	CASSRDRVGNTIYF	TGTGCCAGCAGTAGAGACAGGGTCGGAAACACCATATATTTT
TRBV6-1	-	-	TRBJ1-2	CASSADTNYGYTF	TGTGCCAGCAGTGCGGACACCAACTATGGCTACACCTTC
TRBV11-2	-	TRBD1	TRBJ2-7	CASSLAQGYYEQYF	TGTGCCAGCAGCTTAGCACAGGGGTACTACGAGCAGTACTTC
TRBV6-1	-	-	TRBJ1-4	CASTNHIGKLFF	TGTGCCAGCACCAACCATATAGGAAAACTGTTTTTT
TRBV7-2	-	-	TRBJ1-1	CASSLAAGRNTEAFF	TGTGCCAGCAGCTTAGCGGCGGGGCGGAACACTGAAGCTTTCTTT
TRBV7-2	-	-	TRBJ1-5	CASSRITGSNQPQHF	TGTGCCAGCAGCCGCATCACAGGGTCCAATCAGCCCCAGCATTTT
TRBV5-1	-	TRBD1	TRBJ2-6	CASSSSTGSLGSGANVLTF	TGCGCCAGCAGTTCCTCGACAGGGAGTTTAGGCTCTGGGGCCAACGTCCTGACTTTC
TRBV29-1	-	TRBD1	TRBJ1-1	CSVDGQGKEAFF	TGCAGCGTTGATGGACAGGGGAAAGAAGCTTTCTTT
TRBV19	-	TRBD1	TRBJ2-7	CARPRTGGYEQYF	TGTGCCAGGCCCCGGACAGGGGGCTACGAGCAGTACTTC
TRBV2	-	-	TRBJ2-1	CASNRDSSYNEQFF	TGTGCCAGCAACCGGGACTCTTCCTACAATGAGCAGTTCTTC
TRBV9	few	TRBD1	TRBJ1-2	CASSVGAETGVLGYTF	TGTGCCAGCAGCGTAGGAGCAGAGACAGGGGTTCTAGGCTACACCTTC
TRBV2	-	TRBD2	TRBJ2-2	CASSEGSGLYTGELFF	TGTGCCAGCAGTGAAGGTTCGGGACTATACACCGGGGAGCTGTTTTTT
TRBV10-2	-	TRBD1	TRBJ2-1	CASSRGTVARNEQFF	TGCGCCAGCAGTAGAGGGACAGTCGCTCGCAATGAGCAGTTCTTC
TRBV4-1	-	TRBD1	TRBJ1-1	CASSPRTGMNTEAFF	TGCGCCAGCAGCCCGAGGACAGGGATGAACACTGAAGCTTTCTTT
TRBV4-2	-	TRBD2	TRBJ2-2	CASSPGTSGRGELFF	TGTGCCAGCAGCCCTGGGACTAGCGGGAGGGGGGAGCTGTTTTTT
TRBV14	once	-	TRBJ1-4	CASSPWVGRANEKLFF	TGTGCCAGCAGCCCGTGGGTAGGCAGGGCGAATGAAAAACTGTTTTTT
TRBV5-1	-	TRBD2	TRBJ2-2	CASSLSLAGDGELFF	TGCGCCAGCAGCTTGTCACTAGCGGGAGACGGGGAGCTGTTTTTT
TRBV6-1	-	-	TRBJ2-5	CASSAVPQGETQYF	TGTGCCAGCAGTGCCGTCCCCCAGGGAGAGACCCAGTACTTC
TRBV29-1	-	-	TRBJ2-7	CSVELGAPYEQYF	TGCAGCGTTGAACTGGGGGCGCCCTACGAGCAGTACTTC
TRBV7-3	-	-	TRBJ2-2	CASSNLPTGPGELFF	TGTGCCAGCAGCAATCTACCGACAGGTCCCGGGGAGCTGTTTTTT
TRBV25-1	-	-	TRBJ2-3	CASSETTTSTDTQYF	TGTGCCAGCAGTGAGACGACAACTAGCACAGATACGCAGTATTTT